This T cell receptor (beta chain) appears in the sequencing data of a study of blood T cells in healthy people across ages. Primed by a sample-barcoded 5' primer and a J-beta primer mix, a second PCR proceeded for 7 to 11 cycles. TCRdb fed the 5' RACE reads into MiXCR, producing one record per CDR3 protein. The sample has approximately 1,000,000 distinct CDR3 sequences, 40% to 55% seen once. This clonotype has just a few counts. This CDR3 region has 15 residues. Germline V CDR1 and CDR2: LNHNV, YYDKDF (reference sequence). The J segment lost 3 bases and the V segment lost 1 base, leaving 6 bases of the junction unmatched.

This sequence originates from a woman in her fifties or sixties in good health. The sequencing input was blood. The chain couples TRBV15 to TRBJ2-7; 7 positions match TRBD2. The CDR3 loop reads CATSRGAGAHYEQYF. Written as DNA, the CDR3 is TGTGCCACCAGCAGAGGGGCGGGAGCCCACTACGAGCAGTACTTC.